What follows are 4 T cell receptor beta chains derived from one specimen sequenced in a study of T cells after yellow fever vaccination. TCRdb re-called the 5' RACE reads with MiXCR, one entry per CDR3 protein. The sample has 300,000 to 400,000 distinct CDR3 sequences; around an eighth are singletons. The sequenced sample was CD4+ T cells sorted from PBMCs, obtained 15 days after the yellow fever booster vaccination. All receptors derive from a young man who received the YFV17D yellow fever vaccine.

This clonotype was seen only a few times. CDR3 region: CASSWGLWGATDTQYF. CDR3 nucleotides: TGCGCCAGCAGCTGGGGGTTATGGGGGGCCACAGATACGCAGTATTTT. This sequence joins TRBV5-1 and TRBJ2-3; the D call may be TRBD1 or TRBD2 (6 bases each). V was cut by 3 bases and J by 2 bases, with 16 bases left in between. The CDR3 length is 16 residues. The germline V gene has CDR1 SGHRS and CDR2 YFSETQ.

This clonotype was seen a few times. The chain uses TRBV7-9 and TRBJ2-6; D is unclear. Germline V lookup: CDR1 SEHNR, CDR2 FQNEAQ (reference sequence). The CDR3 runs to 16 residues. Trimming removed 1 base from V and 0 bases from J, with 7 bases in between. In DNA, the CDR3 is TGTGCCAGCAGCTTAGAAAGCCTCTCTGGGGCCAACGTCCTGACTTTC. Amino acids: CASSLESLSGANVLTF.

The rearrangement joins TRBV15 to TRBJ2-1, with 8 bases fitting TRBD1. There are 16 residues in the CDR3. V lost 5 bases and J lost 3; bases outside the gene matches: 9. CDR1 LNHNV and CDR2 YYDKDF come from the germline V gene (reference sequence). The CDR3 sequence: CATSAHRGQGYNEQFF. The DNA of the CDR3 is TGTGCCACCAGCGCGCATCGCGGACAGGGCTACAATGAGCAGTTCTTC.

This clonotype appeared a few times. The rearrangement joins TRBV12-3 or TRBV12-4 to TRBJ1-1; D call uncertain. This CDR3 is 13 amino acids long. V lost 7 bases to trimming and J lost 1 base, with 10 bases between them. The CDR3 protein is CASTLTQNTEAFF. In DNA, the CDR3 is TGTGCCAGCACTCTAACACAGAACACTGAAGCTTTCTTT.